The rows below give T cell receptor beta chains drawn from one sample of a study of blood T cell repertoires in COVID-19. The assay was immunoSEQ multiplex PCR, and TCRdb's table has in-frame clones only and misses some. Of 35,000 to 45,000 clones detected, about 76% appear once; the ten largest clones hold approximately 9%. Sequenced: peripheral blood. Every receptor here comes from a man aged 70-80 years with active or convalescent COVID-19. CDR3s include the opening cysteine and the closing phenylalanine or tryptophan. The D gene is left open where the match is weak. Clone size is stated in some rows and not others, as once, few, many or a class when expanded.

d_call j_call clone_size v_call cdr3_nt cdr3_aa
TRBD1 TRBJ1-2 NA TRBV28 TGTGCCAGCAAACCTTCCGGGACAGCCCCTAACTATGGCTACACCTTC CASKPSGTAPNYGYTF
NA TRBJ1-4 NA TRBV11-3 TGTGCCAGCAGCCGAACAAGGTCTAGCGGGGCAACTAATGAAAAACTGTTTTTT CASSRTRSSGATNEKLFF
TRBD1 TRBJ1-1 NA TRBV2 TGTGCCAGCACCGCAACCGGGACAGGGTCTGAAGCTTTCTTT CASTATGTGSEAFF
TRBD1 TRBJ1-1 NA TRBV11-3 TGTGCCAGCAGCTCGAAACACAGGGGGACCACTGAAGCTTTCTTT CASSSKHRGTTEAFF
TRBD1 TRBJ1-5 once TRBV30 TGTGCCTGGAGCCTGGACAGGGGTAATCAGCCCCAGCATTTT CAWSLDRGNQPQHF
NA TRBJ2-3 few TRBV4-1 TGCGCCAGCAGCCCCCCGGGTCAAGGGGGTCTCTACGATACGCAGTATTTT CASSPPGQGGLYDTQYF
TRBD1 TRBJ2-2 NA TRBV6-5 TGTGCCATCTCTATGAGACAGGGATTAACCGGGGAGCTGTTTTTT CAISMRQGLTGELFF
NA TRBJ2-1 once TRBV2 TGTGCCAGCAGAGATTGGACAGCCCAGCAGTTCTTC CASRDWTAQQFF
NA TRBJ2-3 NA TRBV28 TGTGCCAGCAAAGAGAGGGGGACAGATACGCAGTATTTT CASKERGTDTQYF
TRBD1 TRBJ1-2 NA TRBV19 TGTGCCAGTAGTAGCGTGACTACAGGGGGCTATGGCTACACCTTC CASSSVTTGGYGYTF
NA TRBJ1-1 NA TRBV7-3 TGTGCCAGCAGCTCTGACATGAACACTGAAGCTTTCTTT CASSSDMNTEAFF
TRBD1 TRBJ1-6 NA TRBV2 TGTGCCAGCAGTTACAGGGACAGGACGTATTCACCCCTCCACTTT CASSYRDRTYSPLHF
NA TRBJ1-5 NA TRBV10-2 TGCGCCAGCAAGGACAGAAATCAGCCCCAGCATTTT CASKDRNQPQHF
NA TRBJ1-2 NA TRBV28 TGTGCCAGCACCCTCAGTCGGAGCTATGGCTACACCTTC CASTLSRSYGYTF
NA TRBJ1-1 NA TRBV10-3 TGTGCCATCAGTGGTCAGGAGAACACTGAAGCTTTCTTT CAISGQENTEAFF
TRBD2 TRBJ2-3 NA TRBV18 TGTGCCAGCTCACACGGGGAGGGGAGCTTTACGCAGTATTTT CASSHGEGSFTQYF
NA TRBJ1-5 few TRBV5-6 TGTGCCAGCAGCCGGAGGGTGAGCAATCAGCCCCAGCATTTT CASSRRVSNQPQHF
NA TRBJ1-1 NA TRBV19 TGTGCCAGTAGTATAGTCGGGGTGAGTAGGACTGAAGCTTTCTTT CASSIVGVSRTEAFF
TRBD2 TRBJ2-2 NA TRBV11-3 TGTGCCAGCAGCTTGGGGGGGGCGAACACCGGGGAGCTGTTTTTT CASSLGGANTGELFF
TRBD1 TRBJ1-4 NA TRBV6-5 TGTGCCAGCGTTACAGGGGGTGAGGGTAATGAAAAACTGTTTTTT CASVTGGEGNEKLFF
TRBD1 TRBJ2-1 medium-sized TRBV7-2 TGTGCCAGCAGCTTTGGTACGGGACAGGGGAACAATGAGCAGTTCTTC CASSFGTGQGNNEQFF
TRBD1 TRBJ1-4 NA TRBV5-1 TGCGCCAGCAGCCCTTCGACAGGGAGGAATGAAAAACTGTTTTTT CASSPSTGRNEKLFF
NA TRBJ1-6 NA TRBV6-5 TGTGCCAGCAGTTACACACGGGACATATATAATTCACCCCTCCACTTT CASSYTRDIYNSPLHF
TRBD1 TRBJ1-2 NA TRBV3-1/TRBV3-2 TGTGCCAGCAGCCGACGGGACAGGATGAACTATGGCTACACCTTC CASSRRDRMNYGYTF
TRBD1 TRBJ2-3 NA TRBV29-1 TGCAGCGTCGAACACAGGGGAAATACGCAGTATTTT CSVEHRGNTQYF
TRBD2 TRBJ2-1 NA TRBV5-1 TGCGCCAGCAGCCCGATCCAGCGGGGGGACTACAATGAGCAGTTCTTC CASSPIQRGDYNEQFF
NA TRBJ1-2 NA TRBV28 TGTGCCAGCGGGACGGGGGGAAGGCGGTATGGCTACACCTTC CASGTGGRRYGYTF
NA TRBJ2-7 NA TRBV3-1/TRBV3-2 TGTGCCAGCAGCCAAGTGTCCAGGGGTGGCGAGCAGTACTTC CASSQVSRGGEQYF
NA TRBJ1-2 once TRBV30 NA CASGRDRGLYGYTF
TRBD1 TRBJ2-7 NA TRBV6-5 TGTGCCAGCAGCCCGGGACAGGGGGCGGCGGAAGAGCAGTACTTC CASSPGQGAAEEQYF
TRBD1 TRBJ1-2 NA TRBV3-1/TRBV3-2 TGTGCCAGCAGCCAAGACCGCGGACAGGGAGGCTACACCTTC CASSQDRGQGGYTF
TRBD1 TRBJ2-1 once TRBV30 TGTGCCTGGAGTAGACAGGGGACCTTACAGTTCTTC CAWSRQGTLQFF